The present entry profiles one T cell receptor (beta chain) with its context. Its antigen remains unknown. The same CDR3 also results from other DNA sequences found in this sample. The sample belongs to a study of cytomegalovirus exposure and HLA in healthy donors. Overall study results and limits: In vitro work confirmed that a few CMV-associated chains recognize CMV antigens. 150 or so TCR beta chains were listed as cytomegalovirus-associated.

TCRdb keeps only in-frame clones here, not all; method: immunoSEQ multiplex PCR. The repertoire holds 150,000 to 250,000 clones, with about 81% as singletons. The CDR3 covers 11 residues. V gave up 4 bases and J gave up 2 bases, with 5 bases separating them. The germline CDR1 and CDR2 sequences are DFQATT and SNEGSKA (reference sequence). The TCR comes from a woman aged 25 to 39 in good health and CMV-seronegative. The chain combines TRBV20-1 with TRBJ1-2, with D uncertain. The sequenced sample was PBMCs. CDR3 nucleotides: TGCAGTGCTACAGGCAACTATGGCTACACCTTC. Amino acid sequence: CSATGNYGYTF.